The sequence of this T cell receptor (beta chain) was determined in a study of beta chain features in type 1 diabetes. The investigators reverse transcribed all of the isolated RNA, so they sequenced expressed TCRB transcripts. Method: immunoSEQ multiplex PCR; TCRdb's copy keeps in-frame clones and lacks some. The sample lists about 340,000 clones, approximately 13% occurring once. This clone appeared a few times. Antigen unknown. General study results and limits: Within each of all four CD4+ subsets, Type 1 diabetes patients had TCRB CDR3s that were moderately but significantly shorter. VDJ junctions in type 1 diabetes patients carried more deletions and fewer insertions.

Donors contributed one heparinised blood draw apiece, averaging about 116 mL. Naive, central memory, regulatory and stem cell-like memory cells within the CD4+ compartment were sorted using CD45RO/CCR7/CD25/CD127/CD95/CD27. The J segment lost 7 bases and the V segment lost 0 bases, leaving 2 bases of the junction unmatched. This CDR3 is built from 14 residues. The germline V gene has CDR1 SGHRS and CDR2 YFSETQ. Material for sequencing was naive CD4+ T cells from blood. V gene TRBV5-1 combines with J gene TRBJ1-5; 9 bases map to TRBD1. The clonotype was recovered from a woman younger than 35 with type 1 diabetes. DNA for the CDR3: TGCGCCAGCAGCTTGGGACAGGGGGAGCAGCCCCAGCATTTT. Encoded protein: CASSLGQGEQPQHF. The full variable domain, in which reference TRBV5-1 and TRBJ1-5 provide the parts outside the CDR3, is KAGVTQTPRYLIKTRGQQVTLSCSPISGHRSVSWYQQTPGQGLQFLFEYFSETQRNKGNFPGRFSGRQFSNSRSEMNVSTLELGDSALYLCASSLGQGEQPQHFGDGTRLSIL.